This paragraph covers one T cell receptor beta chain sequence. These data belong to a study of blood T cell repertoires in COVID-19. Turning to the study itself: There were acute and convalescent COVID-19 samples, and they came from the United States, Italy and Spain.

This CDR3 has 15 residues. Trimming left V 4 bases short and J 4 bases short, with 16 bases between. In germline, CDR1 is SNHLY, CDR2 FYNNEI. Method: immunoSEQ multiplex PCR; TCRdb's copy keeps in-frame clones and lacks some. The data hold hundreds of thousands of clones, with about 80% observed a single time. The sequenced sample was peripheral blood. This sequence originates from an elderly woman with acute or convalescent COVID-19. This chain links TRBV2 with TRBJ1-2; possibly TRBD1 for D (6 bases). CDR3 loop: CASSASVDSLYGYTF. CDR3 bases: TGTGCCAGCAGTGCTTCCGTGGACAGCCTCTATGGCTACACCTTC.